Listed below are T cell receptor beta chains from one sample, sequenced in a study of CD8+ T cells in alopecia areata. Profiled with immunoSEQ multiplex PCR; TCRdb holds only in-frame clones, not every one. Of some 100,000 clones listed, approximately 60% are singletons. Sample: CD4+ T cells sorted from blood. These TCRs come from a human donor in good health. Both conserved end residues are part of each CDR3. A D gene is named only where the DNA matches it firmly. Not all rows give a size; the values are once, few, many and, for expanded clones, a class.

TRBJ2-2,.,TRBV5-1,.,CASSFRAATNTGELFF,TGCGCCAGCAGCTTCCGGGCAGCCACGAACACCGGGGAGCTGTTTTTT
TRBJ2-5,.,TRBV29-1,.,CSVRWRGPEETQYF,TGCAGCGTTCGGTGGAGGGGCCCCGAGGAGACCCAGTACTTC
TRBJ2-5,.,TRBV30,.,CAWATGPRETQYF,TGTGCCTGGGCTACAGGGCCGAGGGAGACCCAGTACTTC
TRBJ1-1,.,TRBV2,.,CASSYDTEAFF,TGTGCCAGCAGTTATGACACTGAAGCTTTCTTT
TRBJ1-5,.,TRBV12-5,.,CASGLGGSNQPQHF,TGTGCTAGTGGTTTGGGAGGGAGCAATCAGCCCCAGCATTTT
TRBJ1-1,.,TRBV30,.,CACDLGTEAFF,TGTGCCTGTGACCTGGGCACTGAAGCTTTCTTT
TRBJ2-7,.,TRBV6-5,.,CASSNGDEQYF,TGTGCCAGCAGCAACGGGGACGAGCAGTACTTC
TRBJ2-5,.,TRBV30,.,CAWSVPAGLHETQYF,TGTGCCTGGAGTGTCCCCGCGGGACTCCACGAGACCCAGTACTTC
TRBJ2-5,few,TRBV7-9,.,CASSPGLSETQYF,TGTGCCAGCAGCCCGGGACTGTCAGAGACCCAGTACTTC
TRBJ2-3,.,TRBV6-5,.,CASSYSGRRGDTQYF,TGTGCCAGCAGTTACTCCGGGCGCCGGGGAGATACGCAGTATTTT
TRBJ2-1,.,TRBV2,TRBD2,CASNPQGLERNEQFF,TGTGCCAGCAACCCTCAGGGACTAGAGCGCAATGAGCAGTTCTTC
TRBJ1-1,.,TRBV29-1,.,CSSSEGSMNTEAFF,TGCAGCTCCTCGGAAGGCAGTATGAACACTGAAGCTTTCTTT
TRBJ2-7,.,TRBV29-1,TRBD1,CSVEDWQGASYEQYF,TGCAGCGTTGAAGATTGGCAGGGGGCCTCCTACGAGCAGTACTTC
TRBJ2-1,few,TRBV7-2,.,CASGRGLSYNEQFF,TGTGCCAGCGGGCGGGGGCTCTCCTACAATGAGCAGTTCTTC
TRBJ2-1,.,TRBV29-1,.,CSVHLGGGPFNEQFF,TGCAGCGTCCATCTGGGGGGGGGCCCCTTCAATGAGCAGTTCTTC
TRBJ1-3,.,TRBV29-1,.,CSVTTGPNTIYF,TGCAGCGTAACGACAGGTCCAAACACCATATATTTT
TRBJ2-5,.,TRBV7-2,.,CASSTDRATRETQYF,TGTGCCAGCAGCACCGACCGCGCGACCCGGGAGACCCAGTACTTC
TRBJ1-5,.,TRBV18,.,CASSFASGSAGQPQHF,TGTGCCAGCTCATTCGCATCTGGGTCCGCTGGTCAGCCCCAGCATTTT
TRBJ1-2,.,TRBV7-9,.,CASTDLWPKANYGYTF,TGTGCCAGCACCGACCTTTGGCCAAAGGCTAACTATGGCTACACCTTC
TRBJ2-3,.,TRBV29-1,TRBD2,CSDQRGGLDTQYF,TGCAGCGACCAGCGGGGGGGCCTAGATACGCAGTATTTT
TRBJ2-1,.,TRBV29-1,.,CSAMTAGLAYNEQFF,TGCAGCGCCATGACGGCGGGGTTGGCCTACAATGAGCAGTTCTTC
TRBJ2-5,.,TRBV30,.,CAWTAQETQYF,TGTGCCTGGACAGCGCAAGAGACCCAGTACTTC
TRBJ1-2,.,TRBV5-1,.,CASRAEAYGYTF,TGCGCCAGCAGAGCGGAAGCCTATGGCTACACCTTC
TRBJ2-6,few,TRBV5-1,.,CASSDPGTSISGANVLTF,TGCGCCAGCAGCGATCCCGGGACCTCTATTTCTGGGGCCAACGTCCTGACTTTC
TRBJ1-2,once,TRBV29-1,TRBD1,CSAKGTGDGYTF,TGCAGCGCCAAAGGTACAGGGGATGGCTACACCTTC
TRBJ2-4,.,TRBV11-2,TRBD2,CASRGTSSAINF,TGTGCCAGCAGAGGGACTAGTAGTGCTATAAACTTC
TRBJ2-3,.,TRBV29-1,TRBD1,CSVEGPTGGTDTQYF,TGCAGCGTTGAAGGGCCGACAGGGGGCACAGATACGCAGTATTTT
TRBJ1-1,few,TRBV29-1,TRBD1,CSATRDRNTEAFF,TGCAGCGCCACAAGGGACAGGAACACTGAAGCTTTCTTT
TRBJ1-5,few,TRBV30,.,CAWSALGTDRRYSNQPQHF,TGTGCCTGGAGTGCATTGGGGACCGATAGACGCTATAGCAATCAGCCCCAGCATTTT
TRBJ1-2,few,TRBV6-5,.,CASRVFPGVNYGYTF,TGTGCCAGCAGGGTCTTTCCGGGGGTAAACTATGGCTACACCTTC
TRBJ2-7,.,TRBV5-1,TRBD1,CASRDAGGYEQYF,TGCGCCAGCCGGGATGCAGGGGGCTACGAGCAGTACTTC
TRBJ1-1,few,TRBV6-6,.,CASNDGNTEAFF,TGTGCCAGCAACGACGGGAACACTGAAGCTTTCTTT
TRBJ1-2,.,TRBV4-1,TRBD1,CASSGTVARYGYTF,TGCGCCAGCAGCGGGACAGTGGCCCGCTATGGCTACACCTTC
TRBJ1-6,.,TRBV6-5,TRBD1,CASSSGTGQNSPLHF,TGTGCCAGCAGTTCCGGGACAGGCCAAAATTCACCCCTCCACTTT
TRBJ2-2,many,TRBV7-9,.,CASSSPLEGAGELFF,TGTGCCAGCAGCTCCCCCTTAGAGGGTGCCGGGGAGCTGTTTTTT
TRBJ2-1,.,TRBV29-1,TRBD2,CSVVGLAVYYNEQFF,TGCAGCGTTGTGGGACTAGCGGTTTACTACAATGAGCAGTTCTTC
TRBJ2-1,.,TRBV30,TRBD2,CALEDRRGGPRPEQFF,TGTGCCTTGGAAGACAGGCGGGGGGGCCCTCGTCCTGAGCAGTTCTTC